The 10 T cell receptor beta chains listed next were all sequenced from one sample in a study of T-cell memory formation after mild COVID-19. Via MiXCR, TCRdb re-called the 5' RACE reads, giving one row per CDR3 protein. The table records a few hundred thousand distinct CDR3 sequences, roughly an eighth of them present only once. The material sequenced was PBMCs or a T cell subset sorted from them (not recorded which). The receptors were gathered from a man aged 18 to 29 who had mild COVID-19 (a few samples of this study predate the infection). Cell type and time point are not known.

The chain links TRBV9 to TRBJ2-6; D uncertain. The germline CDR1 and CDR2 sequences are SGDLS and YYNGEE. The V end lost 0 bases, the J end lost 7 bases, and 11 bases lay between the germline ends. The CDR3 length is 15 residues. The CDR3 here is CASSVGSVSANVLTF. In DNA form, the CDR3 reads TGTGCCAGCAGCGTAGGGTCGGTGTCTGCCAACGTCCTGACTTTC. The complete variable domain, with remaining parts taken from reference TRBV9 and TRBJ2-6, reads DSGVTQTPKHLITATGQRVTLRCSPRSGDLSVYWYQQSLDQGLQFLIQYYNGEERAKGNILERFSAQQFPDLHSELNLSSLELGDSALYFCASSVGSVSANVLTFGAGSRLTVL.

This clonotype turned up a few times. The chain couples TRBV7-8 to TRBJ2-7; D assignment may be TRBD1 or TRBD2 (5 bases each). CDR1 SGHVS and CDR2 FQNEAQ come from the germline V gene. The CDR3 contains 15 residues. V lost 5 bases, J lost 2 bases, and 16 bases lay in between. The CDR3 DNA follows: TGTGCCAGCAGCCGGGGACCCGAAGTGGCCTACGAGCAGTACGTC. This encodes CASSRGPEVAYEQYV.

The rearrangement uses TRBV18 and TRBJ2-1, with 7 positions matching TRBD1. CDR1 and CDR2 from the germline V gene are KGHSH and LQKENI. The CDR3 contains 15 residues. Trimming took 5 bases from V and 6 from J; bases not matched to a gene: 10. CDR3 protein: CASSFPGQRSNEQFF. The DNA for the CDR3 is TGTGCCAGCTCATTTCCGGGACAGAGATCCAATGAGCAGTTCTTC.

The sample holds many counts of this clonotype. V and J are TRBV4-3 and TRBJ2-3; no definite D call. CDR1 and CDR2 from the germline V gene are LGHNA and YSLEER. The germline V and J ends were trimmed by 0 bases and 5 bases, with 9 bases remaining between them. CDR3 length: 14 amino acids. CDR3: CASSQEGWGDTQYF. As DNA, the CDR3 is TGCGCCAGCAGCCAAGAGGGGTGGGGAGATACGCAGTATTTT.

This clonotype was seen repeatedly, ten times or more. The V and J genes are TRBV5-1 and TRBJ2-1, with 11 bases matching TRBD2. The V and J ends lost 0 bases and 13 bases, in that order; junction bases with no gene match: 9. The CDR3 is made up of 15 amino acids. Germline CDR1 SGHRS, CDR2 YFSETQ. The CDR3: CASSLVLAGDPNQFF. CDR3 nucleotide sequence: TGCGCCAGCAGCTTGGTACTAGCGGGGGACCCTAATCAGTTCTTC.

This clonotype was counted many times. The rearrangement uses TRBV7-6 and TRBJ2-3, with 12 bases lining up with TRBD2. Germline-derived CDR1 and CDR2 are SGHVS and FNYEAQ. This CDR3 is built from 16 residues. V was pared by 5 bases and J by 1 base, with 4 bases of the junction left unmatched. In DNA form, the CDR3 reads TGTGCCAGCAGCACCAGACTAGCGGGGGGCACAGATACGCAGTATTTT. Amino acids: CASSTRLAGGTDTQYF.

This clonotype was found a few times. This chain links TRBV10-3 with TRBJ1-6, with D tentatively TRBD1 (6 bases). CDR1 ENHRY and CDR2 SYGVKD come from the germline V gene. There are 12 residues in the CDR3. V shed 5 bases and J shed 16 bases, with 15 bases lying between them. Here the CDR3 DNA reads TGTGCCATCAGTCCACCGGACAGAGTACTCCACTTT. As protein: CAISPPDRVLHF.

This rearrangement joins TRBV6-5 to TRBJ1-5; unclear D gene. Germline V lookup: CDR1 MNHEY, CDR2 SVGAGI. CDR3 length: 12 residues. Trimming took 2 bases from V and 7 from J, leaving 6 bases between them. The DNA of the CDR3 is TGTGCCAGCAGTTACCACGGCCAGCCCCAGCATTTT. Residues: CASSYHGQPQHF.

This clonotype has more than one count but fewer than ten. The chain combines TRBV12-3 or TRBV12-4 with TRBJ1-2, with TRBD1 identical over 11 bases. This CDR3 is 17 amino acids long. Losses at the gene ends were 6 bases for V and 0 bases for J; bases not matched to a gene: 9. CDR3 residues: CASRVLPGQGANYGYTF. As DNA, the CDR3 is TGTGCCAGCAGGGTACTCCCGGGACAGGGGGCTAACTATGGCTACACCTTC.

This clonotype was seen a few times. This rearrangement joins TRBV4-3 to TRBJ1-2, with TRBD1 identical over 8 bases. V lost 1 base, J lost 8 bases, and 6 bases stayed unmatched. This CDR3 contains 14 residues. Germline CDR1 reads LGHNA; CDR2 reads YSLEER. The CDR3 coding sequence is TGCGCCAGCAGCCAAGGACAGGGGAGAGAGGGCTACACCTTC. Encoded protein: CASSQGQGREGYTF.